This T cell receptor (beta chain) was sequenced during a study of cytomegalovirus exposure and HLA in healthy donors. Across the whole study: Approximately 85 million unique TCRs from HLA-typed donors were held in an early release of data.

Primers included in the PCR were 60 Vbeta and 13 Jbeta primers. The method was immunoSEQ multiplex PCR; TCRdb's version includes in-frame clones alone and lacks a portion of them. The sample has some 130,000 clones, around 80% seen once. The CDR3 loop spans 9 amino acids. Trimming stripped 9 bases from V and 5 bases from J, with 4 bases between. The germline CDR1 and CDR2 sequences are MDHEN and SYDVKM. Study outcomes and limitations: Cytomegalovirus-associated TCR beta chains were listed, numbering some 170.

Comments on this clone: The target antigen is unknown.

The sequenced sample was PBMCs. This sequence joins TRBV28 and TRBJ1-1; no definite D call. The sequence came from a woman aged 18 to 35 in good health and CMV-seronegative. The DNA for the CDR3 is TGTGCCAGTTATACTGAAGCTTTCTTT. It translates to CASYTEAFF.